The next 11 T cell receptor beta chains were all read from a single sample in a study of vaccination effects on CD4 cells after COVID-19 (dated by TCRdb to about 2022). These receptors have no known antigen. The method behind the library was the immunoSEQ multiplex PCR assay. TCRdb took over this immuneACCESS table, retaining in-frame rearrangements with V and J assigned. Such tables are incomplete; in checked studies, under half of the missing clones stem from an unresolved V gene, and the remainder is unexplained. Here the sample has about 31,000 clones; roughly two thirds occur a single time. The ten largest clonotypes hold around 28% of the sample. In the ViraFEST assay, PBMC were stimulated with viral peptide pools, and antigen-specific CD4+ T cell clonotypes were then identified by expansion using TCR sequencing. After around ten days of culture, CD4+ T cells were isolated with the EasySep CD4+ T cell isolation kit.

This material consisted of CD4+ T cells from PBMCs cultured with HCoV-229E spike peptides, taken before COVID-19 vaccination. In light of the paper, this sample's cell subset or site label describes: HCoV-229E spike overlapping peptide pool stimulation. The receptors come from a human donor who received a COVID-19 vaccine.

V usage is TRBV18 and J usage is TRBJ2-7; D gene unclear. Germline V gene data show CDR1 as KGHSH and CDR2 as LQKENI. This CDR3 is 13 amino acids long. The ends were cut back, 3 bases at V and 0 bases at J, with 6 bases in the middle. The CDR3 reads CASSPAFSYEQYF. CDR3 in DNA: TGTGCCAGCTCACCTGCCTTCTCCTACGAGCAGTACTTC.

This clone was seen only a few times. The chain joins TRBV20-1 to TRBJ1-1; 8 positions match TRBD1. There are 10 residues in the CDR3. Germline assignment: CDR1 DFQATT and CDR2 SNEGSKA (reference sequence). Losses at the gene ends were 2 bases for V and 13 bases for J; bases not matched to a gene: 3. In nucleotides, the CDR3 is TGCAGTGCTAGATACAGGGGGAGTTTCTTT. Its protein product is CSARYRGSFF.

The chain couples TRBV12-3 or TRBV12-4 to TRBJ1-1; D not certain. Trimming cost V 6 bases and J 7 bases, with 15 bases left between them. The CDR3 totals 13 residues. As DNA, the CDR3 is TGTGCCAGCAGAATCACGGGATTTCATGAAGCTTTCTTT. This encodes CASRITGFHEAFF.

The chain combines TRBV30 with TRBJ1-1; D is uncertain. Germline V gene sequence: CDR1 GTSNPN, CDR2 SVGIG (reference sequence). The CDR3 has 12 amino acids. V lost 6 bases and J lost 7, with 15 bases in between. The CDR3 region is CACGRSMGEAFF. CDR3 nucleotide sequence: TGTGCCTGTGGACGATCAATGGGTGAAGCTTTCTTT.

This clone has a handful of counts. The rearrangement links TRBV3-1 (or the pseudogene TRBV3-2) to TRBJ2-3; perhaps D is TRBD1 or TRBD2 (6 bases each). The ends were cut back, 4 bases at V and 4 bases at J, with 9 bases in the middle. In germline, CDR1 is LGHDT, CDR2 YNNKEL (reference sequence). The CDR3 runs 13 residues. The CDR3 loop is CASSRRGADTQYF. The DNA of the CDR3 is TGTGCCAGCAGCCGGAGGGGGGCAGATACGCAGTATTTT.

This clone was observed a single time. The chain is built from TRBV18 and TRBJ2-7; D is undetermined. Germline V gene data show CDR1 as KGHSH and CDR2 as LQKENI. V gave up 1 base and J gave up 1 base, with 11 bases separating them. The CDR3 loop spans 15 amino acids. CDR3 sequence: CASSPRRAQSYEQYF. CDR3 bases: TGTGCCAGCTCACCACGTCGGGCCCAGTCCTACGAGCAGTACTTC.

A note on this clone: This CDR3 is also generated by other DNA sequences in the sample. This rearrangement joins TRBV30 to TRBJ1-2; D is uncertain. Looked up from germline, CDR1 is GTSNPN and CDR2 is SVGIG (reference sequence). The V end lost 5 bases, the J end lost 6 bases, and 7 bases lay between the germline ends. The CDR3 loop spans 10 amino acids. Written as DNA, the CDR3 is TGTGCCTGGTCTAGGGATGGCTACACCTTC. This encodes CAWSRDGYTF.

The chain joins TRBV9 to TRBJ2-7; 10 bases align to TRBD1. The CDR3 has 17 amino acids. CDR1 is SGDLS and CDR2 is YYNGEE in the germline V gene. Trimming at V came to 3 bases and at J to 1 base, leaving 10 bases not matched to a gene. CDR3 bases: TGTGCCAGCAGCGCCCGTGGGACAGGGGATCGATCCTACGAGCAGTACTTC. This codes for CASSARGTGDRSYEQYF.

CDR3 nucleotides: TGTGCCAGCAGCCCCGTGTCCGGGACAGGGCGCTACGAGCAGTACTTC. Translating gives CASSPVSGTGRYEQYF. The chain uses TRBV9 and TRBJ2-7, with 9 bases aligning to TRBD1. The CDR3 loop spans 16 amino acids. With V trimmed by 4 bases and J by 3 bases, 11 bases remained unmatched. Germline-derived CDR1 and CDR2 are SGDLS and YYNGEE.

The rearrangement links TRBV28 to TRBJ2-5; a weak D match, TRBD1 (6 bases). The CDR3 covers 16 residues. The germline V gene encodes CDR1 MDHEN and CDR2 SYDVKM. V was cut by 1 base and J by 3 bases, with 15 bases left in between. CDR3 sequence reads: CASSLLDGTIKETQYF. The CDR3, as DNA: TGTGCCAGCAGTTTATTGGATGGGACAATAAAAGAGACCCAGTACTTC.

This chain uses TRBV7-2 with TRBJ2-5; 7 positions agree with TRBD2. The CDR3 spans 14 residues. Trimming cost V 3 bases and J 5 bases; bases outside gene matches: 6. Per the germline V gene, CDR1 is SGHTA and CDR2 is FQGNSA. CDR3 amino acids: CASSLGGAPETQYF. Written as DNA, the CDR3 is TGTGCCAGCAGCTTGGGAGGGGCCCCGGAGACCCAGTACTTC.